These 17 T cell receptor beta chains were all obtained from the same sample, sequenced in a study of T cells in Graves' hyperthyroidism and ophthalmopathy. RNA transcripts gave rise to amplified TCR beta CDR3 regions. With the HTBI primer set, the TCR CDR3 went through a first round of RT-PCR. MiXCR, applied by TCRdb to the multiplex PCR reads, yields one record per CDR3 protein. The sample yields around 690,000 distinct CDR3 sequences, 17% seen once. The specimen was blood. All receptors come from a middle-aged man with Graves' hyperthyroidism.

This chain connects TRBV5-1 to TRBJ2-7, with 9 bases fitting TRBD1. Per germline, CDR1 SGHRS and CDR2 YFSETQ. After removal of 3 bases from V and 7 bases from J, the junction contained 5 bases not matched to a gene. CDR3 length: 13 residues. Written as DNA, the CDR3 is TGCGCCAGCAGCTCCACAGGGGGCGGTGAGCAGTACTTC. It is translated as CASSSTGGGEQYF.

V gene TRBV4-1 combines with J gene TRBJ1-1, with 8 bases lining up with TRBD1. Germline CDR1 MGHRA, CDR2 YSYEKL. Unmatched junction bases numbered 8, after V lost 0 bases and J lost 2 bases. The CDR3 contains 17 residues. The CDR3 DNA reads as TGCGCCAGCAGCCAAGAGGGTCCAGGGGGCCTAAACACTGAAGCTTTCTTT. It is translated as CASSQEGPGGLNTEAFF.

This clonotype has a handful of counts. CDR3 bases: TGTGCCAGCAGCTTAGGGCAGGTTGCGAACACCGGGGAGCTGTTTTTT. It codes for CASSLGQVANTGELFF. This chain links TRBV11-1 with TRBJ2-2; no definite D call. V lost 1 base, J lost 0 bases, and 9 bases lay in between. CDR1 SGHAT and CDR2 FQDESV come from the germline V gene (reference sequence). The CDR3 loop spans 16 amino acids.

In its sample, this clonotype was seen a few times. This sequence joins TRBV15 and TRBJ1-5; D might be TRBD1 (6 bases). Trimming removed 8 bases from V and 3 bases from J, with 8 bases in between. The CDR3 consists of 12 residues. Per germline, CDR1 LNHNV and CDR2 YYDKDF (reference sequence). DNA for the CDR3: TGTGCCACCGGACAGTTCAATCAGCCCCAGCATTTT. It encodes CATGQFNQPQHF.

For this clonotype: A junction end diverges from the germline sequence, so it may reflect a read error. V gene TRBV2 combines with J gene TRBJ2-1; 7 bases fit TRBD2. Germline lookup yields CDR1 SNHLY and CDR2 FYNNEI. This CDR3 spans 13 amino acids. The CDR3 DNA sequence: TGTGCCAGCAGTGAACTAGCGGCCAATGAGCAGCTCTTC. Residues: CASSELAANEQLF.

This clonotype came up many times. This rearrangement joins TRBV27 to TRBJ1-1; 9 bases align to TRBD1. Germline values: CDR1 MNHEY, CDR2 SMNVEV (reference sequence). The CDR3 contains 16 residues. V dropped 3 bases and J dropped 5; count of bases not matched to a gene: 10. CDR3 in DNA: TGTGCCAGCAGTTTGCCCCCGGGACAGGGAAGGACTGAAGCTTTCTTT. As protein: CASSLPPGQGRTEAFF.

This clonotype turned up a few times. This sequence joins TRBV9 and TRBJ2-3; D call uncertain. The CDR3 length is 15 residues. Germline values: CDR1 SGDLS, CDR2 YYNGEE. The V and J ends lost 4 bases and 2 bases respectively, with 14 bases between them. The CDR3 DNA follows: TGTGCCAGCAGCCCCATTCCCGGGCCCACAGATACGCAGTATTTT. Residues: CASSPIPGPTDTQYF.

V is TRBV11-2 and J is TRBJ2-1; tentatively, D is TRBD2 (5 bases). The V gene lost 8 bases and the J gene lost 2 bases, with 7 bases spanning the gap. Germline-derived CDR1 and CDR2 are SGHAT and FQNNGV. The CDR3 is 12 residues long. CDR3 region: CASAGAYNEQFF. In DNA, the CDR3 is TGTGCCAGCGCCGGGGCCTACAATGAGCAGTTCTTC.

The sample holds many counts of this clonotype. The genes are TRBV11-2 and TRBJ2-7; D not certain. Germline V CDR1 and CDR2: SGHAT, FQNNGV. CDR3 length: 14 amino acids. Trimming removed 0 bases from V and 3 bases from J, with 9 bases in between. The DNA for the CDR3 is TGTGCCAGCAGCTTAGATGGCCGGAACTACGAGCAGTACTTC. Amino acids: CASSLDGRNYEQYF.

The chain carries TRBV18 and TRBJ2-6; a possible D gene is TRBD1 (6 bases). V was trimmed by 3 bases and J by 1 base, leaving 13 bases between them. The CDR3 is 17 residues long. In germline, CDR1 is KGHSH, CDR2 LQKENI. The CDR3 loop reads CASSPRDIFSGANVLTF. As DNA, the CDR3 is TGTGCCAGCTCACCCCGGGACATCTTTTCTGGGGCCAACGTCCTGACTTTC.

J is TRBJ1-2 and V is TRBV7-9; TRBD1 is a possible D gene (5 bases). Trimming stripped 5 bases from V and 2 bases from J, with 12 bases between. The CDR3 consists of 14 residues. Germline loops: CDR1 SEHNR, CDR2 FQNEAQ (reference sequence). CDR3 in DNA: TGTGCCAGCAGCGGGGACGGCCGGAACTATGGCTACACCTTC. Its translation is CASSGDGRNYGYTF.

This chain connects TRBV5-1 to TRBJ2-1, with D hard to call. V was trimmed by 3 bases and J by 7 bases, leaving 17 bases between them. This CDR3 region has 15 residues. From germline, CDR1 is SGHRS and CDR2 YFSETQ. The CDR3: CASSSRGWAVNEQFF. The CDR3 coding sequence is TGCGCCAGCAGCTCTCGTGGGTGGGCTGTGAATGAGCAGTTCTTC.

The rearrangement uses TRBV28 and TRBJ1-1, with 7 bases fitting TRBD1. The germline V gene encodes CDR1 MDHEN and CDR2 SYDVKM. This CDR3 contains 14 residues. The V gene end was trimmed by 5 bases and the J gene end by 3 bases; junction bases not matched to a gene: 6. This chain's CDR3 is CASSPDRAHTEAFF. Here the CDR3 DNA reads TGTGCCAGCAGTCCTGACAGGGCGCACACTGAAGCTTTCTTT.

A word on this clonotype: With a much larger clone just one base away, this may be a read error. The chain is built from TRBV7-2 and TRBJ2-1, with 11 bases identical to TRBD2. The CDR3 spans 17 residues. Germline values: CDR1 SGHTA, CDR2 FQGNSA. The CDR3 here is CASSLFTVAGGKNAQFF. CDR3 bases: TGTGCCAGCAGCTTATTCACTGTAGCGGGAGGGAAAAATGCGCAGTTCTTC.

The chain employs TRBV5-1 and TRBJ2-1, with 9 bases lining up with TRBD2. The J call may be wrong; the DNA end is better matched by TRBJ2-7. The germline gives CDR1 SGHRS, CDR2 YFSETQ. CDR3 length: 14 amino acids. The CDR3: CASSPIAGVNEQYF. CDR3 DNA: TGCGCCAGCAGCCCTATAGCGGGAGTGAATGAGCAGTACTTC.

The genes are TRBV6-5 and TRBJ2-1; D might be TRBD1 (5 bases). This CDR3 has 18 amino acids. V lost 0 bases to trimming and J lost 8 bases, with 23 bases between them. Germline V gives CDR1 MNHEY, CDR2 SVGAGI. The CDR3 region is CASSYSSYKGPWGDEQFF. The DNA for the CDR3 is TGTGCCAGCAGTTACTCTTCATACAAGGGCCCCTGGGGCGATGAGCAGTTCTTC.

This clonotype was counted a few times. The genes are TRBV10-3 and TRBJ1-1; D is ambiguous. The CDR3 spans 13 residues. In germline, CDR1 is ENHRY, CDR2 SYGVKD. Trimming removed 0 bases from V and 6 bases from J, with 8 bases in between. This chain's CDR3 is CAISESTGAEAFF. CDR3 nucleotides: TGTGCCATCAGTGAGTCGACTGGGGCTGAAGCTTTCTTT.